The clone carrying this T cell receptor beta chain was found a few times. Its matching antigen is unknown. Template material for TCR beta VDJ and CDR3 profiling consisted of genomic DNA. TCRdb redid the calling of the reads with MiXCR, one entry per CDR3 protein. The table has approximately 200,000 distinct CDR3 sequences, around three fifths seen once. This CDR3 spans 14 amino acids. Germline V gene lookup returns CDR1 SEHNR and CDR2 FQNEAQ (reference sequence). The V and J ends lost 9 bases and 4 bases, in that order; junction bases with no gene match: 9. This sample is part of a study of CD8+CD57+ T cells in acquired aplastic anemia. Study as a whole: DNA per sorted CD4+ or CD8+ sample ranged roughly 0.19 to 30 ug, averaging approximately 3.1 ug. The study's findings and limits: Researchers report that 25 to 30 CD8+ CDR3 sequences appeared in both patients and controls.

Sequencing was performed on sorted CD4+, CD8+, or CD8+CD57+ T cells (not recorded which) from PBMCs. The clonotype was recovered from a human donor with severe aplastic anemia or a healthy control (not recorded which). The gene calls are TRBV7-9 and TRBJ1-1; 9 bases line up with TRBD1. The CDR3 nucleotides read TGTGCCAGTAGTCCGGGACAGGGTGGCACTGAAGCTTTCTTT. Translation: CASSPGQGGTEAFF.